This T cell receptor beta chain was identified during a study of graft-versus-host responses after intestinal transplantation. Study overall: Induction using anti-thymocyte globulin, followed by tacrolimus and steroids for two to three years, was given to all recipients.

Germline values: CDR1 MNHEY, CDR2 SVGAGI. The CDR3 consists of 11 residues. V lost 6 bases and J lost 3, with 3 bases in between. Clones were sequenced by immunoSEQ multiplex PCR, and TCRdb holds only the in-frame ones, with some missing. The sample has approximately 78,000 clones, 87% seen once. Points on this clone: Its antigen remains unidentified.

Overall study findings and caveats: Some GvH clones appeared in ileal mucosa or blood before recipient bone marrow. The presence of high graft-versus-host to host-versus-graft clonal ratios in allografts characterized patients with graft-donor T cell macrochimerism.

This chain joins TRBV6-5 and TRBJ1-3, with D unresolved. The TCR comes from a human donor who was the organ donor for an intestinal transplant. Here the sequenced sample was unstimulated CD8+ T cells sorted from spleen or lymph node cells, taken before transplant. The DNA for the CDR3 is TGTGCCAGCAGACTTGGAAACACCATATATTTT. This codes for CASRLGNTIYF.